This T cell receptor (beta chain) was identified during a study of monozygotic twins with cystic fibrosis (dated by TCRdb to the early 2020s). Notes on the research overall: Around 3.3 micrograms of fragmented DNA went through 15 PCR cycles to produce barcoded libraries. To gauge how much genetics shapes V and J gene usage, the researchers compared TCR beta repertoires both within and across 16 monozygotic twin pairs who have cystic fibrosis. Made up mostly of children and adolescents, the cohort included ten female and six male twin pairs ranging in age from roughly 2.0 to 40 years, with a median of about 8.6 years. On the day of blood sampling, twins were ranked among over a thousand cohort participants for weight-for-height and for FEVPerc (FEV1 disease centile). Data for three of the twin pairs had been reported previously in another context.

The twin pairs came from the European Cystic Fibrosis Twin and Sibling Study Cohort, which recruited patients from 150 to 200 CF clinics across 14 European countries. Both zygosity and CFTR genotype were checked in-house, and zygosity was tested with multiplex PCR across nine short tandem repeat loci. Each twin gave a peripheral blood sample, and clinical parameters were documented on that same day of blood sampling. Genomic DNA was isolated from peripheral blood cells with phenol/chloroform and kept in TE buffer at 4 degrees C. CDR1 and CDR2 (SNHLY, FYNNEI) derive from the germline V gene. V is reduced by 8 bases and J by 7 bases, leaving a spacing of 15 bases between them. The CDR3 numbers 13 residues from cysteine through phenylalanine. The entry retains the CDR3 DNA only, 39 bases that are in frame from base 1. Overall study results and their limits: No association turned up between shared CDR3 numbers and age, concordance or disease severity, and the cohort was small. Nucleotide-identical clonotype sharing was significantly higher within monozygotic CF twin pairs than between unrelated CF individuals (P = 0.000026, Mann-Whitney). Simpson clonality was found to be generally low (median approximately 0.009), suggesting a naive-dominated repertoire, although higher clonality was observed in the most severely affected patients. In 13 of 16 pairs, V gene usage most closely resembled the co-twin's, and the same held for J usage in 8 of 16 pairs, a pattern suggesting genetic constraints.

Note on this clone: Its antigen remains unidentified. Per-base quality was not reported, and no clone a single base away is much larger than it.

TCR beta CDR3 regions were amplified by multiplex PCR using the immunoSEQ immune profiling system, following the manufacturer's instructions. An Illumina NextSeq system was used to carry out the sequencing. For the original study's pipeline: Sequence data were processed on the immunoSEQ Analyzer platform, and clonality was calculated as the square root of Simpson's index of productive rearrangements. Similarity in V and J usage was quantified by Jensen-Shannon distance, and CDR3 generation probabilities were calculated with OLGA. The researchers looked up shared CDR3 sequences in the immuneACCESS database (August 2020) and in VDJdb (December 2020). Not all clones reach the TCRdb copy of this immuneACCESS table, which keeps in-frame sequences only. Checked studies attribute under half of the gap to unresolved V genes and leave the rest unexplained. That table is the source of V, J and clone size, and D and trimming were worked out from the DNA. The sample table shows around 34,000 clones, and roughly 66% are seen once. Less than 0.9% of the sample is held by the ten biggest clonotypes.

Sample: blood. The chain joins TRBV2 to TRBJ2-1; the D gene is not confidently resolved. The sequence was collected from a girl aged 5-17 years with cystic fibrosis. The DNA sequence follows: TGTGCCAGCTCCTCAGGTCGGTTGAATGAGCAGTTCTTC. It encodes CASSSGRLNEQFF.